This TCR beta chain was sequenced for a study of OX40 agonist ivuxolimab in advanced cancers. Regarding the research as a whole: The costimulatory receptor OX40 (CD134) was targeted by ivuxolimab, a fully human IgG2 agonistic monoclonal antibody. Intravenous ivuxolimab was administered to patients every 2 weeks at six dose levels: 0.01, 0.1, 0.3, 1.5, 3 and 10 mg/kg. Of the approximately 54 dose-escalation patients, hepatocellular carcinoma was present in about 20, melanoma in around 15, renal cell carcinoma in 9 and head and neck cancer in 9. A male proportion of 82.7% and a mean age of approximately 62 years, ranging from about 20 to 79, were recorded for the dose-escalation cohort. Prior anti-PD-1, anti-PD-L1 or anti-CTLA-4 therapy was permitted, and approximately 39% of dose-escalation patients had received checkpoint inhibitors. Three dose-escalation patients achieved partial responses, one with hepatocellular carcinoma and two with cutaneous melanoma. The purpose of peripheral TCRbeta sequencing was to test whether ivuxolimab changed TCR sequence diversity and led to clonal T-cell expansion. The paper reports the monotherapy dose-escalation portion (N ≈ 50 patients) of the phase I ivuxolimab trial.

Overall results and qualifications from the work: After ivuxolimab, CD8+ T cells had more expanded clones than CD4+ T cells on average. Low levels of normalized T-cell clonal expansion were also seen in some patients who did not respond. Partial responders in the 0.1-3.0 mg/kg groups had among the lowest normalized peripheral clonal expansion, especially among CD8+ T cells. At doses of 0.1 to 3.0 mg/kg, clonal expansion of both CD4+ and CD8+ T cells in blood was seen between baseline and week 6. Which antigens the clonally expanded peripheral T cells were specific for was not determined.

For sequencing of the TCRbeta CDR3 region, genomic DNA was extracted from the sorted cells. The immunoSEQ Assay was used for sequencing of TCRbeta CDR3 regions. In its TCRdb copy, this immuneACCESS table keeps in-frame sequences only and misses some clones. Where compared with another copy, unresolved V genes explain less than half of these, and the others have no known cause. Present in this sample are over 55,000 clones, about nine tenths of which were seen just once. Of the sample, about 3.8% is held by the ten largest clones. According to the germline V gene, CDR1 reads SGHAT and CDR2 reads FQNNGV. The cysteine opens and the phenylalanine closes a CDR3 of 15 amino acids. Only the CDR3 DNA stays, 45 bases, in frame from base 1. Trimming costs V 4 bases and J 1 base, and their ends lie 14 bases apart. This clone has a single count. It lacks a known antigen. No base quality values were provided; no much bigger clone lies one nucleotide off.

The trial excluded patients who had a history of autoimmune disease or were on systemic immunosuppression. Peripheral blood for TCR sequencing was drawn from every dose cohort at baseline, at cycle 4 day 1 and at cycle 7 day 1. The samples were drawn from a first-in-human, open-label, multicenter phase I dose-escalation trial of ivuxolimab. The trial enrolled adults with locally advanced or metastatic head and neck squamous cell, hepatocellular, melanoma or renal cell carcinoma. Before TCR sequencing, CD4+ and CD8+ T cells were separately sorted from peripheral blood. The sequencing used CD4+ or CD8+ T cells sorted from blood, collected in a trial of the OX40 agonist ivuxolimab. Recombination connected TRBV11-2 to TRBJ2-7; the D call is possibly TRBD1 or TRBD2, each sharing 6 bases. The sequence was obtained from an adult with an advanced solid tumor such as melanoma, head and neck, liver or kidney cancer. CDR3 reads: CASSSSLGGSYEQYF. The DNA reads TGTGCCAGCAGCTCCTCCCTAGGGGGGTCCTACGAGCAGTACTTC.